This TCR beta chain is drawn from a study of sequential checkpoint blockade in melanoma. This table comes from immunoSEQ multiplex PCR, and its TCRdb copy is limited to in-frame clones, with some not included. The data show some 9,300 clones, roughly 74% seen once. The treatment denotes: randomized to nivolumab then ipilimumab (arm A) or the reverse (arm B). V shed 5 bases and J shed 4 bases, with 18 bases lying between them. CDR1 MNHNY and CDR2 SVGAGI come from the germline V gene (reference sequence). The CDR3 is 15 residues long. The V and J genes are TRBV6-6 and TRBJ2-7, with D possibly matching TRBD2 (5 bases). This receptor was identified in a human donor with melanoma. Sequences were derived from CD8+ T cells sorted from blood (inferred from file names), sampled from a patient given nivolumab and ipilimumab in sequence. The CDR3 sequence: CASSGGGADPYEQYF. As DNA, the CDR3 is TGTGCCAGCAGTGGAGGAGGAGCGGATCCTTACGAGCAGTACTTC.